This T cell receptor beta chain was found in a study of cytomegalovirus exposure and HLA in healthy donors. Study outcomes and limitations: Among TCR beta chains of equal frequency, HLA-associated ones were more clonally expanded in a later analysis.

Germline-derived CDR1 and CDR2 are PRHDT and FYEKMQ (reference sequence). Trimming left V 2 bases short and J 1 base short, with 17 bases between. CDR3 length equals 17 residues. The primer mix had 60 Vbeta and 13 Jbeta primers. The assay was immunoSEQ multiplex PCR, and TCRdb's table has in-frame clones only and misses some. This sample yields some 100,000 clones, of which roughly two thirds are seen a single time; about 8.4% belongs to the top ten. In its sample, this clone was seen once. The antigen remains unidentified. Sequencing input: PBMCs. The source is a man aged 40-50 years in good health and CMV-seronegative. The V call is TRBV13, the J call TRBJ2-5; D not certain. In nucleotides, the CDR3 is TGTGCCAGCAGCTTATTAAGGCTAGTCCGCCCCCAAGAGACCCAGTACTTC. Amino acid sequence: CASSLLRLVRPQETQYF. Full variable domain (rest looked up from reference TRBV13 and TRBJ2-5): AAGVIQSPRHLIKEKRETATLKCYPIPRHDTVYWYQQGPGQDPQFLISFYEKMQSDKGSIPDRFSAQQFSDYHSELNMSSLELGDSALYFCASSLLRLVRPQETQYFGPGTRLLVL.